This entry lists 29 T cell receptor beta chains sequenced from one sample in a study of response to subunit inactivated influenza vaccine. Using its own MiXCR run on the RT-PCR reads, TCRdb lists one record per CDR3 protein. The sample contains about 520,000 distinct CDR3 sequences, 25% of which appear only once. The starting material was CD4+ T cells sorted from PBMCs, obtained 5 to 6 days after vaccination. All receptors derive from a man in his fifties or sixties who received an inactivated influenza vaccine.

This chain links TRBV7-9 with TRBJ1-1; D remains unclear. This CDR3 has 17 residues. The germline V gene has CDR1 SEHNR and CDR2 FQNEAQ (reference sequence). The V and J ends lost 1 base and 1 base respectively, with 16 bases between them. This CDR3 is CASSLGERWNPNTEAFF. CDR3 nucleotides: TGTGCCAGCAGCTTAGGGGAGCGCTGGAATCCGAACACTGAAGCTTTCTTT.

The chain links TRBV25-1 to TRBJ2-1, with D possibly TRBD1 on 5 matching bases. Between the trimmed V and J ends, which lost 4 bases and 8 bases, there was a span of 21 bases. In germline, CDR1 is MGHDK, CDR2 SYGVNS. CDR3 length equals 16 residues. The CDR3 sequence: CASSAGSGLPVYEQFF. The CDR3 coding sequence is TGTGCCAGCAGTGCCGGTTCAGGGCTTCCCGTGTATGAGCAGTTCTTC. The full variable domain, with the rest looked up from reference TRBV25-1 and TRBJ2-1, is EADIYQTPRYLVIGTGKKITLECSQTMGHDKMYWYQQDPGMELHLIHYSYGVNSTEKGDLSSESTVSRIRTEHFPLTLESARPSHTSQYLCASSAGSGLPVYEQFFGPGTRLTVL.

The CDR3 DNA follows: TGTGCCAGCAGTGAATGGGGGCCCCCTTTTTCTGGGGCCAACGTCCTGACTTTC. Translation gives CASSEWGPPFSGANVLTF. The J gene is TRBJ2-6, the V gene TRBV2, with D tentatively TRBD1 (6 bases). Per germline, CDR1 SNHLY and CDR2 FYNNEI. V gave up 2 bases and J gave up 1 base, with 15 bases separating them. The CDR3 consists of 18 residues.

V usage is TRBV27 and J usage is TRBJ2-3; 7 bases map to TRBD2. The ends lost 5 bases at V and 6 bases at J; junction bases unmatched: 14. The CDR3 loop spans 16 amino acids. Germline V gives CDR1 MNHEY, CDR2 SMNVEV (reference sequence). The CDR3 region has the DNA TGTGCCAGCAGTCCCCGACCGGGCGGGAGTCGGGATACGCAGTATTTT. It yields the protein CASSPRPGGSRDTQYF.

This clonotype was seen more than once but under ten times. The chain combines TRBV24-1 with TRBJ2-1; the match to TRBD2 covers 9 bases. Germline V gene lookup returns CDR1 KGHDR and CDR2 SFDVKD. The J segment lost 6 bases and the V segment lost 4 bases, leaving 9 bases of the junction unmatched. The CDR3 loop spans 16 amino acids. The DNA of the CDR3 is TGTGCCACCAGTGACCCCACAGCGGGAGGACTCAATGAGCAGTTCTTC. It encodes CATSDPTAGGLNEQFF.

This chain connects TRBV6-2 or TRBV6-3 to TRBJ2-3, with no clear D. The CDR3 runs to 15 residues. The V end lost 5 bases, the J end lost 3 bases, and 15 bases lay between the germline ends. Germline-derived CDR1 and CDR2 are MNHEY and SVGEGT. CDR3 sequence (DNA): TGTGCCAGCAGTCCCCGTAGCCTTCGAACAGATACGCAGTATTTT. Its protein product is CASSPRSLRTDTQYF.

This clonotype was seen more than once but under ten times. The gene calls are TRBV12-3 or TRBV12-4 and TRBJ1-1; no clear D. V was pared by 1 base and J by 6 bases, with 9 bases between. The CDR3 contains 13 residues. The CDR3 nucleotides are TGTGCCAGCAGTTTAGTATTGGCGTCTGAAGCTTTCTTT. Its protein product is CASSLVLASEAFF.

A few counts support this clonotype. This chain connects TRBV12-3 or TRBV12-4 to TRBJ2-7; TRBD2 aligns across 7 bases. The CDR3 spans 15 residues. J gave up 7 bases and V 2 bases, and 11 bases lay outside the gene matches. CDR3 DNA: TGTGCCAGCAGTTTACGGGGGGAAGGAAATAATGAGCAGTACTTC. This translates into CASSLRGEGNNEQYF.

This chain uses TRBV28 with TRBJ1-4, with unresolved D. Germline V gene lookup returns CDR1 MDHEN and CDR2 SYDVKM. This CDR3 has 14 amino acids. The V end was cut by 5 bases, the J end by 10 bases, with 17 bases between. The CDR3 bases are TGTGCCAGCAGTACATCAGACGCTGTAAGAAAACTGTTTTTT. Its translation is CASSTSDAVRKLFF.

This CDR3 is CASGTRQETQYF. The CDR3 DNA is TGTGCCAGCGGGACGCGACAAGAGACCCAGTACTTC. The genes are TRBV18 and TRBJ2-5; possibly TRBD1 or TRBD2 for D (5 bases each). Germline assignment: CDR1 KGHSH and CDR2 LQKENI. CDR3 length equals 12 residues. V lost 8 bases and J 2 bases, leaving 9 bases between the germline ends.

This clonotype was observed a few times. The genes are TRBV6-1 and TRBJ2-3; no firm D call. Trimming took off 5 bases at V and 5 bases at J, with 11 bases between the two ends. The length of the CDR3 is 13 residues. Germline V gene sequence: CDR1 MNHNS, CDR2 SASEGT. The DNA of the CDR3 is TGTGCCAGCAGTCCCCCATGGGGAGATACGCAGTATTTT. Translating it yields CASSPPWGDTQYF.

This clonotype was seen only a few times. The CDR3 loop is CASSWTGTGGPGELFF. The CDR3 nucleotides are TGTGCCAGCAGTTGGACCGGGACAGGGGGCCCCGGGGAGCTGTTTTTT. J is TRBJ2-2 and V is TRBV7-2, with TRBD1 identical over 12 bases. The CDR3 totals 16 residues. Trimming cost V 6 bases and J 6 bases; bases outside gene matches: 8. Germline V gives CDR1 SGHTA, CDR2 FQGNSA.

The rearrangement links TRBV6-1 to TRBJ2-7; D gene uncertain. The V gene's germline CDR1 is MNHNS and CDR2 SASEGT. This CDR3 contains 16 residues. V was cut by 4 bases and J by 4 bases, with 20 bases left in between. Here the CDR3 DNA reads TGTGCCAGCAGTGCCCCGACTGGCTCCCACCGTTACGAGCAGTACTTC. Amino acid sequence: CASSAPTGSHRYEQYF.

The table lists this clonotype with a few counts. The chain joins TRBV4-2 to TRBJ2-3; D could derive from TRBD1 or TRBD2 (6 bases each). The germline gives CDR1 LGHNA, CDR2 YNFKEQ. This CDR3 spans 15 amino acids. V shed 2 bases and J shed 2 bases, with 11 bases lying between them. CDR3 region: CASSQSRGDTDTQYF. Here the CDR3 DNA reads TGTGCCAGCAGCCAAAGTAGGGGGGACACAGATACGCAGTATTTT.

This clonotype was counted many times. The CDR3 protein is CASSLVSSGANVLTF. The CDR3 bases are TGTGCCAGCAGCTTGGTATCGTCTGGGGCCAACGTCCTGACTTTC. The rearrangement links TRBV5-5 to TRBJ2-6; D ambiguous. Germline V gives CDR1 SGHKS, CDR2 YYEKEE (reference sequence). V lost 0 bases and J lost 1, with 5 bases in between. The CDR3 loop spans 15 amino acids.

The chain couples TRBV27 to TRBJ1-5, with 10 positions matching TRBD1. V gave up 7 bases and J gave up 5 bases; unmatched junction bases: 2. The CDR3 sequence is 13 residues long. Germline V gene sequence: CDR1 MNHEY, CDR2 SMNVEV (reference sequence). The CDR3 coding sequence is TGTGCCAGCAAGGGACAGGGGTATCAGCCCCAGCATTTT. It encodes CASKGQGYQPQHF.

The chain carries TRBV7-9 and TRBJ2-3, with no clear D. CDR3 length: 13 amino acids. V lost 0 bases and J lost 6, with 7 bases in between. CDR1 SEHNR and CDR2 FQNEAQ come from the germline V gene (reference sequence). The CDR3 sequence is CASSLARVDTQYF. CDR3 sequence (DNA): TGTGCCAGCAGCTTAGCCCGGGTCGATACGCAGTATTTT.

This sequence joins TRBV18 and TRBJ2-3, with D perhaps matching TRBD2 (6 bases). The V end lost 3 bases, the J end lost 4 bases, and 17 bases lay between the germline ends. Germline assignment: CDR1 KGHSH and CDR2 LQKENI. The CDR3 is made up of 16 amino acids. Here the CDR3 reads CASSPLVAELADTQYF. The DNA of the CDR3 is TGTGCCAGCTCACCTCTGGTAGCGGAGCTGGCAGATACGCAGTATTTT.

The chain uses TRBV28 and TRBJ2-7; unclear D gene. Germline-derived CDR1 and CDR2 are MDHEN and SYDVKM. CDR3 length equals 16 residues. Trimming shortened V by 3 bases and J by 2 bases, and 17 bases separated the two germline ends. CDR3 protein: CASSFSGKLNPYEQYF. The CDR3 DNA is TGTGCCAGCAGTTTCTCGGGCAAGCTCAACCCCTACGAGCAGTACTTC.

The rearrangement links TRBV7-8 to TRBJ2-1, with D uncertain. V lost 5 bases, J lost 1 base, and 15 bases lay in between. This CDR3 has 16 residues. Germline V gene sequence: CDR1 SGHVS, CDR2 FQNEAQ. In nucleotides, the CDR3 is TGTGCCAGCAGCGCCCTGGGAAGGGATTCCTACAATGAGCAGTTCTTC. Its translation: CASSALGRDSYNEQFF.

The chain uses TRBV10-3 and TRBJ2-1; D possibly corresponds to TRBD1 (6 bases). V lost 4 bases and J lost 5, with 12 bases in between. Per the germline V gene, CDR1 is ENHRY and CDR2 is SYGVKD. The CDR3 has 14 residues. CDR3 sequence: CAISVDSTNNEQFF. CDR3 DNA: TGTGCCATCAGTGTGGACAGTACCAACAATGAGCAGTTCTTC.

This chain links TRBV7-9 with TRBJ1-3; 9 nucleotides line up with TRBD1. V lost 4 bases, J lost 5 bases, and 6 bases stayed unmatched. CDR3 length: 15 residues. CDR1 is SEHNR and CDR2 is FQNEAQ in the germline V gene (reference sequence). For the CDR3, the DNA is TGTGCCAGCAGCTCCTCGGGACAGGGACGAAACACCATATATTTT. Amino acid sequence: CASSSSGQGRNTIYF.

This clonotype occurred many times. The chain uses TRBV7-9 and TRBJ2-7; D not certain. Germline V gene lookup returns CDR1 SEHNR and CDR2 FQNEAQ (reference sequence). The CDR3 is 17 amino acids. The germline V and J ends were trimmed by 5 bases and 0 bases, with 20 bases remaining between them. The CDR3 sequence is CASSAPPSGLASYEQYF. Here the CDR3 DNA reads TGTGCCAGCAGCGCACCCCCAAGTGGCCTCGCCTCCTACGAGCAGTACTTC.

This clonotype was seen only a few times. This rearrangement joins TRBV4-1 to TRBJ1-5; D might be TRBD1 (6 bases). V lost 1 base and J lost 3, with 13 bases in between. The CDR3 consists of 16 residues. Per germline, CDR1 MGHRA and CDR2 YSYEKL. CDR3 sequence (DNA): TGCGCCAGCAGCCAAGGACAGGACGGACTCAATCAGCCCCAGCATTTT. It codes for CASSQGQDGLNQPQHF.

The chain employs TRBV6-2 or TRBV6-3 and TRBJ2-1; D uncertain. The germline V gene has CDR1 MNHEY and CDR2 SVGEGT. The CDR3 is 14 residues long. Trimming stripped 7 bases from V and 6 bases from J, with 16 bases between. CDR3 amino acids: CASNQLGGINEQFF. The CDR3 region has the DNA TGTGCCAGCAACCAATTGGGTGGGATCAATGAGCAGTTCTTC.

Only a few counts were recorded for this clonotype. The chain uses TRBV7-8 and TRBJ2-3; no definite D call. The V end was cut by 7 bases, the J end by 4 bases, with 18 bases between. Germline CDR1 reads SGHVS; CDR2 reads FQNEAQ. The CDR3 length is 15 residues. The CDR3 region has the DNA TGTGCCAGCACCCTGATGAGTTTTGGGGCAGATACGCAGTATTTT. This sequence encodes CASTLMSFGADTQYF.

This rearrangement joins TRBV19 to TRBJ2-1; 9 bases fit TRBD1. The CDR3 totals 16 residues. J gave up 9 bases and V 5 bases, and 14 bases lay outside the gene matches. CDR1 is LNHDA and CDR2 is SQIVND in the germline V gene (reference sequence). DNA of the CDR3: TGTGCCAGTAGTGATCCGGGACAGGGAGTCGCTGGTGAGCAGTTCTTC. Residues: CASSDPGQGVAGEQFF.

The table lists this clonotype with a few counts. CDR3 amino acids: CSARDVLAGGPKEQFF. CDR3 nucleotides: TGCAGTGCTAGAGATGTGCTAGCGGGAGGTCCTAAGGAGCAGTTCTTC. V usage is TRBV20-1 and J usage is TRBJ2-1, with 11 bases that match TRBD2. The ends lost 0 bases at V and 10 bases at J; junction bases unmatched: 11. CDR1 is DFQATT, CDR2 SNEGSKA, per germline (reference sequence). The CDR3 contains 16 residues.

This clonotype was counted a single time. The chain uses TRBV4-2 and TRBJ2-1; D is uncertain. Germline V gives CDR1 LGHNA, CDR2 YNFKEQ. This CDR3 region has 14 residues. V lost 5 bases and J 8 bases, leaving 16 bases between the germline ends. This CDR3 reads CASSKPTGGDEQFF. CDR3 nucleotides: TGTGCCAGCAGCAAACCTACTGGTGGAGATGAGCAGTTCTTC.